Listed below are T cell receptor beta chains from one sample, sequenced in a study of blood T cell repertoires in COVID-19. Only in-frame clones appear in the TCRdb table, and some are missing; sequencing was by immunoSEQ multiplex PCR. This sample carries more than 300,000 clones, roughly 90% of them seen once, and the ten largest clones take 7.3%. The sample comprised peripheral blood. These receptors were collected from a woman between 65 and 79 years old with COVID-19, enrolled during active disease. Both conserved end residues are part of each CDR3. A D gene is named only where the DNA matches it firmly. Clone size is stated in some rows and not others, as once, few, many or a class when expanded.

>TRBJ1-5|TRBD1|-|16|TRBV6-2/TRBV6-3
CASSYRGGAGNQPQHF
TGTGCCAGCAGTTATCGAGGGGGCGCGGGTAATCAGCCCCAGCATTTT
>TRBJ1-3|-|once|18|TRBV19
CASSIYVGRRRSGNTIYF
TGTGCCAGTAGTATATATGTGGGCAGGCGTCGCTCTGGAAACACCATATATTTT
>TRBJ2-3|-|-|14|TRBV14
CASSQEPLWDTQYF
TGTGCCAGCAGCCAAGAACCTCTATGGGATACGCAGTATTTT
>TRBJ1-1|-|-|14|TRBV11-2
CASSLRGGNTEAFF
TGTGCCAGCAGCCTTAGGGGGGGGAACACTGAAGCTTTCTTT
>TRBJ1-1|-|-|13|TRBV28
CASSLEVNTEAFF
TGTGCCAGCAGTTTGGAGGTGAACACTGAAGCTTTCTTT
>TRBJ1-4|-|-|13|TRBV24-1
CATSDKTREKLFF
TGTGCCACCAGTGATAAAACAAGAGAAAAACTGTTTTTT
>TRBJ1-4|-|-|16|TRBV19
CASSKLSGTGREKLFF
TGTGCCAGTAGTAAACTGTCCGGAACAGGGCGTGAAAAACTGTTTTTT
>TRBJ1-2|-|-|14|TRBV5-6
CASTAETAYYGYTF
TGTGCCAGCACTGCCGAGACAGCCTATTATGGCTACACCTTC
>TRBJ2-2|-|-|16|TRBV4-2
CASSQGGGGLVGELFF
TGTGCCAGCAGCCAAGGGGGCGGGGGCCTTGTCGGGGAGCTGTTTTTT
>TRBJ1-1|TRBD1|-|16|TRBV28
CASSPGQGYLNTEAFF
TGTGCCAGCAGCCCGGGACAGGGGTACCTGAACACTGAAGCTTTCTTT